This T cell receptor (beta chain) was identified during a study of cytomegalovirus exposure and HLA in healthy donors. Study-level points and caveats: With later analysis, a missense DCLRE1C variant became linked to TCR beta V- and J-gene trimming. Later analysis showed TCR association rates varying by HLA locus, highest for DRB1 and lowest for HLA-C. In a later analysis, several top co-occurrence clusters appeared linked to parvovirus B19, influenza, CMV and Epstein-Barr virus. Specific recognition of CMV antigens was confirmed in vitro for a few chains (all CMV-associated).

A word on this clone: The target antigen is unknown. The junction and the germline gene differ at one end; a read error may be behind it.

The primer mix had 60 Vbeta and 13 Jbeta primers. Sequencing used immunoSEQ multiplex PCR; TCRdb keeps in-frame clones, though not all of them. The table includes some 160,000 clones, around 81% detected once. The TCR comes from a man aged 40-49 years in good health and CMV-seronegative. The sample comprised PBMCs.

The CDR3 here is CSSSPPPGQMNTEAFF. The CDR3 DNA sequence: TGTTCCAGCAGCCCACCACCCGGACAGATGAACACTGAAGCTTTCTTT. The chain joins TRBV7-9 to TRBJ1-1; D is perhaps TRBD1 (6 bases). Germline V gives CDR1 SEHNR, CDR2 FQNEAQ (reference sequence). The CDR3 sequence is 16 residues long.